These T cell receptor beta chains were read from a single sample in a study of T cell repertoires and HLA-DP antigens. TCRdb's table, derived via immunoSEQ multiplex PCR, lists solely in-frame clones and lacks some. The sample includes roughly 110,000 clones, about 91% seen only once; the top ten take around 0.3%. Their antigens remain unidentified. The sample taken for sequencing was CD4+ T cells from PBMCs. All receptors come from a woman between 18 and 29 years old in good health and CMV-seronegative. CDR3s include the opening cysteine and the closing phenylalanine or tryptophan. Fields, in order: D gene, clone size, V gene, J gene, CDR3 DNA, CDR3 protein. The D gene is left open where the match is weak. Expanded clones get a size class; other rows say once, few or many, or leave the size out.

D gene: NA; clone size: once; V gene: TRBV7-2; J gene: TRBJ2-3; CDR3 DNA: TGTGCCAGCAAAGCGGCGGAAGTCACAGATACGCAGTATTTT; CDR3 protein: CASKAAEVTDTQYF
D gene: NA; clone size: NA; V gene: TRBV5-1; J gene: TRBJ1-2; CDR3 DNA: TGCGCCAGCAGCTTGGCCGGGGAAGCGGATGGCTACACCTTC; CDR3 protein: CASSLAGEADGYTF
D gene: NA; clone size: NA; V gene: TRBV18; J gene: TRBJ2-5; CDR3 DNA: TGTGCCAGCTCATTGGACCCCCGGGAGACCCAGTACTTC; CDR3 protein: CASSLDPRETQYF
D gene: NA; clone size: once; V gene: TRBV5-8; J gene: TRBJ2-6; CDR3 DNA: TGTGCCAGCAGCTTAAGGGATATTGGGGCCAACGTCCTGACTTTC; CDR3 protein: CASSLRDIGANVLTF
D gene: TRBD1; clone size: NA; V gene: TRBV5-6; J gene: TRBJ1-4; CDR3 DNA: TGTGCCAGCAGCTTGGCCACAGGGGTCGGGGAAAAACTGTTTTTT; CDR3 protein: CASSLATGVGEKLFF
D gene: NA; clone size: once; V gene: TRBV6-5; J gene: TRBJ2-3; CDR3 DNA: TGTGCCAGCAGCCCTAGCACAGATACGCAGTATTTT; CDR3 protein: CASSPSTDTQYF
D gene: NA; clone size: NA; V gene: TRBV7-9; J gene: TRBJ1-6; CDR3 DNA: TGTGCCAGCAGCTTAGCAGGGGGGCATGGGAGTTCACCCCTCCACTTT; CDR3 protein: CASSLAGGHGSSPLHF
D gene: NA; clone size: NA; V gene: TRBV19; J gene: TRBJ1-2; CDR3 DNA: TGTGCCAGTAGTGTTGCGGGACGAAACTATGGCTACACCTTC; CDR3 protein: CASSVAGRNYGYTF
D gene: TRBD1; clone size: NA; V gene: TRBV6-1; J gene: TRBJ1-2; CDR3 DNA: TGTGCCAGCAGTACAATGGACAGGGTTACTGGCTACACCTTC; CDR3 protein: CASSTMDRVTGYTF
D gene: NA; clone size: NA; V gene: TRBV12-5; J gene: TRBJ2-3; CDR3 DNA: TGTGCTAGTGGTTTGGTGGGATCCGATACGCAGTATTTT; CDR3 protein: CASGLVGSDTQYF
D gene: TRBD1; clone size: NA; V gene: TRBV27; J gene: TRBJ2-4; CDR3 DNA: TGTGCCAGCAGAACAACCCACAGGGGGCTCCCAGCCAAAAACATTCAGTACTTC; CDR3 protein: CASRTTHRGLPAKNIQYF
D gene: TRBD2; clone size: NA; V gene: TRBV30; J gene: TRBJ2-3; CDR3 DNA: TGTGCCGGAAGACTAGCCGGTAGCACAGATACGCAGTATTTT; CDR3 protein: CAGRLAGSTDTQYF
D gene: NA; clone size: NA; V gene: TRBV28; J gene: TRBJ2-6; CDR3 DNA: TGTGCCAGCAGATCCCCTGGGGCCAACGTCCTGACTTTC; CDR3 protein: CASRSPGANVLTF
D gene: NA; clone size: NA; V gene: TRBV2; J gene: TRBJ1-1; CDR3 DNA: TGTGCCAGCTCCGGCCAAATGAACACTGAAGCTTTCTTT; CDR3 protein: CASSGQMNTEAFF
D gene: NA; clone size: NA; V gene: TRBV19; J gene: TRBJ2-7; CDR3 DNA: TGTGCCAGTAGTATTGGAGGGGACGACGGCGAGCAGTACTTC; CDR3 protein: CASSIGGDDGEQYF
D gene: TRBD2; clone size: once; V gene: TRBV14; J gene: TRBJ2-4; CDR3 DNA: TGTGCCAGCAGCCAAGATCTCGTTGGACTAGCGGGAGGGAAAAACATTCAGTACTTC; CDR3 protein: CASSQDLVGLAGGKNIQYF